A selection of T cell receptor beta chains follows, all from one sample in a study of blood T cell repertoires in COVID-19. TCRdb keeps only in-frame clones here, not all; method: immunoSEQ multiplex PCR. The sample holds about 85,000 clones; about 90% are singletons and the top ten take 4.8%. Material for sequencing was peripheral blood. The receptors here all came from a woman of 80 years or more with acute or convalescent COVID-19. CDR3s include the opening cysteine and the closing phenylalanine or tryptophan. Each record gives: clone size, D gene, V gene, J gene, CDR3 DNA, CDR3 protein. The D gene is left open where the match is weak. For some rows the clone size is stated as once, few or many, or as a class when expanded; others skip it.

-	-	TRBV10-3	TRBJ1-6	TGTGCCATCAGTCTGGACATGGGAAGGCCCCTCCACTTT	CAISLDMGRPLHF
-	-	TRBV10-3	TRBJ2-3	TGTGCCACAAACAGGGGGGGACTATCGGATCCAGATACGCAGTATTTT	CATNRGGLSDPDTQYF
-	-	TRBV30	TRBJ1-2	TGTGCCTGGAGTGCGGGCAGGGTTATTGGCTACACCTTC	CAWSAGRVIGYTF
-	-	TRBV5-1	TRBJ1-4	TGCGCCAGCAGCCACACCGCAACTAATGAAAAACTGTTTTTT	CASSHTATNEKLFF
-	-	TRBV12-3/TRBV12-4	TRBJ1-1	TGTGCCAGCAGTTTCGAGGGCACTGAAGCTTTCTTT	CASSFEGTEAFF
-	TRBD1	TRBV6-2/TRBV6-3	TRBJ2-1	TGTGCCAGCAGTTCAGCCTCGGGACAGGGAGGCAATGAGCAGTTCTTC	CASSSASGQGGNEQFF
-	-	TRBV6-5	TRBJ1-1	TGTGCCGGTTCAGACAGGTCCACTGAAGCTTTCTTT	CAGSDRSTEAFF
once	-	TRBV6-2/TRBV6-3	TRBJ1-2	TGTGCCAGCAGTTCCCAGAACTATGGCTACACCTTC	CASSSQNYGYTF
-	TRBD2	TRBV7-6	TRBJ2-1	TGTGCCAGCAGCTTAGCGCGGCTTAGCGGGGTATTCAATGAGCAGTTCTTC	CASSLARLSGVFNEQFF
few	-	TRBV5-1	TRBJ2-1	TGCGCCAGCAGCTCGGAAACCGGGTCCTACAATGAGCAGTTCTTC	CASSSETGSYNEQFF
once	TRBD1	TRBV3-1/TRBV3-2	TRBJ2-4	TGTGCCAGCAGCCAAGACCGACAGGGGAATTTATACATTCAGTACTTC	CASSQDRQGNLYIQYF
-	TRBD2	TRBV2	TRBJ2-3	TGTGCCAACCGTCGCGGGGGTTCGACAGATACGCAGTATTTT	CANRRGGSTDTQYF
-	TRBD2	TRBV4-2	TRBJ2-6	TGTGCCAGCAGCCCCGGGGGGGACTCTGGGGCCAACGTCCTGACTTTC	CASSPGGDSGANVLTF
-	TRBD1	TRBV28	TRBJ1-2	TGTGCCAGCAGCCCAACAACACAGGGGTGGAGGGATGGCTACACCTTC	CASSPTTQGWRDGYTF
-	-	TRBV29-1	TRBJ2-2	TGCAGCGCCGGGAACACCGGGGAGCTGTTTTTT	CSAGNTGELFF
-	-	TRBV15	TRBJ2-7	TGTGCCACCAGCAGAGATACCGGCCAGGACTTCTACGAGCAGTACTTC	CATSRDTGQDFYEQYF
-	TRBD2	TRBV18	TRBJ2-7	TGTGCCAGCTCACCGACTAGCGGGGGGTACGAGCAGTACTTC	CASSPTSGGYEQYF
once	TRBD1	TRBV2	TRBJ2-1	TGTGCCAGCAGTGAGGGGAGACAGGGGAATACTGAGCAGTTCTTC	CASSEGRQGNTEQFF
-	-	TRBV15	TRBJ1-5	TGTGCCACCACCCGAGTCGGGGGGCTGAGCAATCAGCCCCAGCATTTT	CATTRVGGLSNQPQHF
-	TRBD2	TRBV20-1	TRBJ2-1	TGCAGTGCTAGTCGGGGACTAGCGGGGGGGCTCCGGTCCTACAATGAGCAGTTCTTC	CSASRGLAGGLRSYNEQFF
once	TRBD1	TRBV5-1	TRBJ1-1	TGCGCCAGCAGCTTATCGGCGGTCGACAGGGGGCCTTTAATGAACACTGAAGCTTTCTTT	CASSLSAVDRGPLMNTEAFF
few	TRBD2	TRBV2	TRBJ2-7	TGTGCCAGCAAGCGGGAGGGCCCCTACGAGCAGTACTTC	CASKREGPYEQYF
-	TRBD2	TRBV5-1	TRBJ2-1	TGCGCCAGCAGCTTACTAGCGGGAGGGCCGGGGGAGCAGTTCTTC	CASSLLAGGPGEQFF
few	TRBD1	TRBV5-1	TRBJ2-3	TGCGCCAGCAGCAACCGGGACAGCCGCACAGATACGCAGTATTTT	CASSNRDSRTDTQYF
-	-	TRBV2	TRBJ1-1	TGTGCCAGTCGGGAGGTTGAAGCTTTCTTT	CASREVEAFF
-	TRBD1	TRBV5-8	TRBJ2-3	TGTGCCAGCCCCACTACATTCTCGAACAGGGGAAGCTTTCAAGATACGCAGTATTTT	CASPTTFSNRGSFQDTQYF
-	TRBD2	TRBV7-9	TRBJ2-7	TGTGCCAGCAGCCCATTAGGGACTAGCGGGAGTGTGGGTGAGCAGTACTTC	CASSPLGTSGSVGEQYF
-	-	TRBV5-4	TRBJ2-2	TGTGCCAGCAGCTTGCGTCAGGGGGGCACCGGGGAGCTGTTTTTT	CASSLRQGGTGELFF
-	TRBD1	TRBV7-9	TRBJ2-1	TGTGCCAGCAGCCCCCAGGAGGGACAGGGGGCTATCCATGAGCAGTTCTTC	CASSPQEGQGAIHEQFF
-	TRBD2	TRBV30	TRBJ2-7	TGTGCCTGGAGACTAGCGGGAGCCAGCGAGCAGTACTTC	CAWRLAGASEQYF
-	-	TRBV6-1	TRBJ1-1	TGTGCCAGCAGTGACGAAGGACAGTTTCCCCCCAAGAACACTGAAGCTTTCTTT	CASSDEGQFPPKNTEAFF
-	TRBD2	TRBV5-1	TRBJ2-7	TGCGCCAGCAGCTTGGTTTTCCCCCTCACAACGGGGGGGCGAAGGGCCTACGAGCAGTACTTC	CASSLVFPLTTGGRRAYEQYF
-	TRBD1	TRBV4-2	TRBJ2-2	TGTGCCAGCAGCAGCGACAGGGGGCGCGAGACCGGGGAGCTGTTTTTT	CASSSDRGRETGELFF
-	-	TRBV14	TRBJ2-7	TGTGCCAGCAGCCCCGGTAGTAGGGGGTACGAGCAGTACTTC	CASSPGSRGYEQYF
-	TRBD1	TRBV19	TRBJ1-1	TGTGCCAGTAGTCCGCTCGGGACAGGAATGAACACTGAAGCTTTCTTT	CASSPLGTGMNTEAFF
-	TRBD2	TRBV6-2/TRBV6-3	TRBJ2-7	TGTGCCAGCAGTAGATCTAGCGGGATTACATACGAGCAGTACTTC	CASSRSSGITYEQYF